Below are 7 T cell receptor beta chains sequenced from a single sample in a study of T cell responses to AZD1222 COVID-19 vaccine. Measured with immunoSEQ multiplex PCR; TCRdb has only the in-frame clones, and not every one. Seen here are approximately 110,000 clones, roughly 91% observed once, and the top ten hold less than 9.5%. Sample: peripheral blood, taken on day 0 of AZD1222 vaccination. Every receptor here comes from an adult in good health.

This chain links TRBV9 with TRBJ2-1; D remains unclear. The CDR3 sequence is 13 residues long. V gave up 2 bases and J gave up 9 bases, with 12 bases separating them. Germline CDR1 reads SGDLS; CDR2 reads YYNGEE. DNA of the CDR3: TGTGCCAGCAGCGTTCAGGTTTGGAGTGAGCAGTTCTTC. This gives the protein CASSVQVWSEQFF. Based on the CDR3 plus reference TRBV9 and TRBJ2-1, the full variable domain is DSGVTQTPKHLITATGQRVTLRCSPRSGDLSVYWYQQSLDQGLQFLIQYYNGEERAKGNILERFSAQQFPDLHSELNLSSLELGDSALYFCASSVQVWSEQFFGPGTRLTVL.

This sequence joins TRBV5-8 and TRBJ1-1; D not certain. CDR1 and CDR2 from the germline V gene are SGHTS and YDEGEE. The CDR3 spans 13 residues. The V gene lost 4 bases and the J gene lost 8 bases, with 15 bases spanning the gap. The CDR3 is CASSRAFMGEAFF. The CDR3 region has the DNA TGTGCCAGCAGCCGGGCTTTTATGGGAGAAGCTTTCTTT.

This clone occurred once. The chain recombines TRBV27 with TRBJ1-5; D remains unclear. The germline V gene encodes CDR1 MNHEY and CDR2 SMNVEV (reference sequence). Trimming removed 3 bases from V and 3 bases from J, with 12 bases in between. CDR3 length: 15 residues. The CDR3 sequence: CASSLDSGNNQPQHF. In DNA form, the CDR3 reads TGTGCCAGCAGTTTGGATTCGGGGAACAATCAGCCCCAGCATTTT.

The chain couples TRBV28 to TRBJ1-4; TRBD1 matches 8 bases. Germline trimming cut 5 bases from V and 8 bases from J; bases unmatched to any gene: 10. The V gene's germline CDR1 is MDHEN and CDR2 SYDVKM. The length of the CDR3 is 15 residues. CDR3 protein: CASSPRTGRNEKLFF. For the CDR3, the DNA is TGTGCCAGCAGTCCGAGGACAGGGCGCAACGAAAAACTGTTTTTT.

CDR3 nucleotides: TGTGCCAGCCGCTCCGTCGGGACACTTAACGAGCAGTACTTC. Its protein is CASRSVGTLNEQYF. This rearrangement joins TRBV6-5 to TRBJ2-7, with D perhaps matching TRBD1 (6 bases). This CDR3 comprises 14 residues. Germline CDR1 MNHEY, CDR2 SVGAGI. V gave up 8 bases and J gave up 5 bases, with 19 bases separating them.

The chain is built from TRBV3-1 (or the pseudogene TRBV3-2) and TRBJ1-2; D unresolved. V gave up 0 bases and J gave up 7 bases, with 9 bases separating them. The CDR3 runs 13 residues. Germline V gene sequence: CDR1 LGHDT, CDR2 YNNKEL (reference sequence). The CDR3, as DNA: TGTGCCAGCAGCCAAGAAAGGTTTACTGGCTACACCTTC. This sequence encodes CASSQERFTGYTF.

The rearrangement uses TRBV2 and TRBJ2-2; 13 positions agree with TRBD2. With 4 bases clipped from V and 7 bases from J, the junction kept 3 bases outside the gene matches. This CDR3 is 15 amino acids long. Looked up from germline, CDR1 is SNHLY and CDR2 is FYNNEI. The CDR3 sequence is CASSGGTSGNGELFF. DNA for the CDR3: TGTGCCAGCAGTGGGGGGACTAGCGGGAACGGGGAGCTGTTTTTT.